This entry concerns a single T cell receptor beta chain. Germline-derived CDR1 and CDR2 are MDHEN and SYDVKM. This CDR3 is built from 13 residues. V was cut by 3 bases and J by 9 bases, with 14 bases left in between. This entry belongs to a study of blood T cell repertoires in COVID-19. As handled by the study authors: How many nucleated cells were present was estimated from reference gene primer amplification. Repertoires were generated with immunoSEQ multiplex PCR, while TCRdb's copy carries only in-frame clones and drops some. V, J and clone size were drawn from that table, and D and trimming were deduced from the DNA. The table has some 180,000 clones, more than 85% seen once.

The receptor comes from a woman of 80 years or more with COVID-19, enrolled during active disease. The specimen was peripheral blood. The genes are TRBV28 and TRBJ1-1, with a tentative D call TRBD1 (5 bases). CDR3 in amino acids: CASSLDPTAKAFF. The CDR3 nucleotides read TGTGCCAGCAGTTTGGATCCGACAGCCAAAGCTTTCTTT.